The 12 T cell receptor beta chains below all came from one sample that was sequenced in a study of shared clonotypes between healthy human individuals. TCRdb's table, derived via immunoSEQ multiplex PCR, lists solely in-frame clones and lacks some. The data contain hundreds of thousands of clones, approximately 96% of them singletons. CD8 cells classed as naive were CD45RO-negative and positively selected for CCR7, excluding terminally differentiated effector memory CD45RA+ cells. The sample comprised naive CD8+ T cells sorted from blood. These receptors all stem from a woman in her twenties or thirties in good health.

This rearrangement joins TRBV2 to TRBJ2-7; weak D call: TRBD2 (6 bases). The germline V and J ends were trimmed by 6 bases and 3 bases, with 9 bases remaining between them. The CDR3 runs 12 residues. Looked up from germline, CDR1 is SNHLY and CDR2 is FYNNEI. The CDR3 here is CASRGLNYEQYF. CDR3 nucleotide sequence: TGTGCCAGCAGGGGACTGAACTACGAGCAGTACTTC.

The rearrangement links TRBV7-3 to TRBJ2-1; perhaps TRBD2 as D (6 bases). CDR1 is SGHTA, CDR2 FQGTGA, per germline. CDR3 length: 12 residues. Between the trimmed V and J ends, which lost 3 bases and 7 bases, there was a span of 7 bases. The CDR3 nucleotides read TGTGCCAGCAGCTTGAGCGGGAATGAGCAGTTCTTC. It is translated as CASSLSGNEQFF.

The chain carries TRBV19 and TRBJ1-5; D is unclear. The germline V gene has CDR1 LNHDA and CDR2 SQIVND (reference sequence). This CDR3 is 13 amino acids long. The ends were cut back, 3 bases at V and 9 bases at J, with 12 bases in the middle. Here the CDR3 DNA reads TGTGCCAGTAGTATCGCAGAATTGAGGCCCCAGCATTTT. Encoded protein: CASSIAELRPQHF.

This sequence joins TRBV6-5 and TRBJ2-1; D remains ambiguous. This CDR3 is 14 amino acids long. CDR1 and CDR2 from the germline V gene are MNHEY and SVGAGI. V was shortened by 3 bases and J by 6 bases, with 12 bases between the two germline ends. The chain's CDR3 is CASSYYSRANEQFF. The CDR3 DNA sequence: TGTGCCAGCAGTTATTATTCTAGGGCCAATGAGCAGTTCTTC.

V gene TRBV27 combines with J gene TRBJ2-5; D perhaps matches TRBD2 (6 bases). The germline V gene has CDR1 MNHEY and CDR2 SMNVEV (reference sequence). V lost 5 bases and J 1 base, leaving 11 bases between the germline ends. This CDR3 has 14 residues. In DNA, the CDR3 is TGTGCCAGCAGTCTTACTAGCAGCCAAGAGACCCAGTACTTC. Translation gives CASSLTSSQETQYF.

This clone was found once. The rearrangement uses TRBV10-2 and TRBJ2-1; D call uncertain. V was pared by 8 bases and J by 8 bases, with 10 bases between. The CDR3 runs to 11 residues. Per germline, CDR1 WSHSY and CDR2 SAAADI. For the CDR3, the DNA is TGCGCCAGCTCTCCAAGGTATGAGCAGTTCTTC. It translates to CASSPRYEQFF.

Only a few counts were recorded for this clone. The J gene is TRBJ1-1, the V gene TRBV27; D is perhaps TRBD1 (5 bases). Germline CDR1 and CDR2: MNHEY and SMNVEV (reference sequence). The CDR3 runs to 13 residues. The V and J ends lost 5 bases and 8 bases respectively, with 15 bases between them. CDR3 sequence: CASSPLGHPEAFF. CDR3 in DNA: TGTGCCAGCAGTCCGCTGGGGCACCCCGAAGCTTTCTTT.

A remark on this clone: Other nucleotide sequences in the sample specify the same CDR3. Here the CDR3 DNA reads TGTGCCAGCAGCTTACTAGCGGGAAGCTACGAGCAGTACTTC. It codes for CASSLLAGSYEQYF. The genes are TRBV7-2 and TRBJ2-7, with 9 positions matching TRBD2. The CDR3 is made up of 14 amino acids. V dropped 2 bases and J dropped 3; count of bases not matched to a gene: 2. Germline lookup yields CDR1 SGHTA and CDR2 FQGNSA.

V gene TRBV30 combines with J gene TRBJ2-5; no definite D call. The closer fit of TRBJ2-7 to the DNA end suggests the J call may be wrong. The CDR3 runs to 12 residues. Germline V gene sequence: CDR1 GTSNPN, CDR2 SVGIG (reference sequence). The CDR3, as DNA: TGTGCCTGGGGAAGCGAGGCCTACGAGCAGTACTTC. Amino acids: CAWGSEAYEQYF.

The chain recombines TRBV5-1 with TRBJ1-5; D uncertain. Germline V gene sequence: CDR1 SGHRS, CDR2 YFSETQ. The V end lost 4 bases, the J end lost 4 bases, and 12 bases lay between the germline ends. This CDR3 contains 14 residues. The CDR3 loop is CASSQGLGNQPQHF. CDR3 in DNA: TGCGCCAGCAGCCAAGGACTGGGGAATCAGCCCCAGCATTTT. Based on the CDR3 plus reference TRBV5-1 and TRBJ1-5, the full variable domain is KAGVTQTPRYLIKTRGQQVTLSCSPISGHRSVSWYQQTPGQGLQFLFEYFSETQRNKGNFPGRFSGRQFSNSRSEMNVSTLELGDSALYLCASSQGLGNQPQHFGDGTRLSIL.

The chain uses TRBV2 and TRBJ2-5; 8 bases match TRBD1. Trimming at V came to 6 bases and at J to 3 bases, leaving 9 bases not matched to a gene. CDR1 and CDR2 (germline): SNHLY, FYNNEI. This CDR3 has 15 residues. The CDR3 bases are TGTGCCAGCAGCGTCAGAGGGACAGGCGAAGAGACCCAGTACTTC. Amino acid sequence: CASSVRGTGEETQYF. The full variable domain, in which reference TRBV2 and TRBJ2-5 provide the parts outside the CDR3, is EPEVTQTPSHQVTQMGQEVILRCVPISNHLYFYWYRQILGQKVEFLVSFYNNEISEKSEIFDDQFSVERPDGSNFTLKIRSTKLEDSAMYFCASSVRGTGEETQYFGPGTRLLVL.

The chain is built from TRBV10-1 and TRBJ2-1; no clear D gene. CDR1 and CDR2 from the germline V gene are WNHNN and SYGVQD (reference sequence). Trimming took 4 bases from V and 5 from J, leaving 3 bases between them. CDR3 length: 11 amino acids. The CDR3 bases are TGCGCCAGCAGTGGGGACAATGAGCAGTTCTTC. This gives the protein CASSGDNEQFF.